A selection of T cell receptor beta chains follows, all from one sample in a study of shared clonotypes between healthy human individuals. Generated by immunoSEQ multiplex PCR, the TCRdb table keeps only in-frame clones and is missing some. Of roughly 1,000,000 clones in the sample, more than 75% are singletons; the top ten hold about 0.52%. Sequenced sample: memory CD4+ T cells from PBMCs. Source of these receptors: a man in his late teens or twenties in good health. Some clones in this sample may be carry-over from other donors' samples. Both conserved end residues are part of each CDR3. A D gene is named only where the DNA matches it firmly. Size values are once, few and many counts, or a class for expanded clones, and some rows have none.

TRBJ1-2 | TRBV18 | - | - | CASSAGRNYGYTF | TGTGCCAGCTCGGCCGGACGGAACTATGGCTACACCTTC
TRBJ1-5 | TRBV5-1 | few | TRBD1 | CASSWEPTGSGQPQHF | TGCGCCAGCAGTTGGGAACCGACAGGGAGCGGTCAGCCCCAGCATTTT
TRBJ1-1 | TRBV5-4 | - | - | CASRVQGKDTEAFF | TGTGCCAGCAGGGTTCAGGGAAAGGACACTGAAGCTTTCTTT
TRBJ2-7 | TRBV5-1 | - | TRBD2 | CASSQTWDLAGVPEQYF | TGCGCCAGCAGCCAAACCTGGGACCTGGCGGGAGTCCCCGAGCAGTACTTC
TRBJ1-5 | TRBV28 | - | - | CASSAQGPGQPQHF | TGTGCCAGCAGTGCTCAGGGCCCGGGCCAGCCCCAGCATTTT
TRBJ2-3 | TRBV7-9 | - | - | CASSLAAADADTQYF | TGTGCCAGCAGCTTAGCAGCGGCCGACGCAGATACGCAGTATTTT
TRBJ2-2 | TRBV5-4 | - | TRBD1 | CASSPDRGPYTGELFF | TGTGCCAGCAGCCCGGACAGGGGGCCTTACACCGGGGAGCTGTTTTTT
TRBJ2-7 | TRBV28 | once | TRBD1 | CASSFIVKGQGARYEQYF | TGTGCCAGCAGTTTTATCGTTAAGGGACAGGGGGCGCGGTACGAGCAGTACTTC
TRBJ2-5 | TRBV11-3 | - | - | CASSLTVGETQYF | TGTGCCAGCAGCTTAACGGTTGGGGAGACCCAGTACTTC
TRBJ2-7 | TRBV6-6 | - | - | CASKVSASYEQYF | TGTGCCAGCAAGGTCAGTGCCTCCTACGAGCAGTACTTC
TRBJ1-4 | TRBV5-1 | - | TRBD1 | CASSLAGQVEKLFF | TGCGCCAGCAGCTTGGCGGGACAGGTAGAAAAACTGTTTTTT
TRBJ2-1 | TRBV28 | - | TRBD2 | CASSPWTSGNYNEQFF | TGTGCCAGCAGCCCATGGACTAGCGGTAACTACAATGAGCAGTTCTTC
TRBJ2-1 | TRBV25-1 | - | - | CASSDAGARNEQFF | TGTGCCAGCAGTGATGCAGGCGCTAGGAATGAGCAGTTCTTC
TRBJ2-3 | TRBV7-8 | once | - | CASSLSDWGRITDTQYF | TGTGCCAGCAGCTTATCTGATTGGGGGCGCATCACAGATACGCAGTATTTT
TRBJ1-4 | TRBV6-6 | - | TRBD1 | CASRGDRGTEKLFF | TGTGCCAGCAGAGGGGACAGGGGTACTGAAAAACTGTTTTTT
TRBJ2-1 | TRBV2 | - | - | CASSEMGEQFF | TGTGCCAGCAGTGAAATGGGTGAGCAGTTCTTC
TRBJ2-3 | TRBV9 | once | TRBD2 | CASSGGTSGLTDTQYF | TGTGCCAGCAGCGGGGGGACTAGCGGGCTCACAGATACGCAGTATTTT
TRBJ1-1 | TRBV29-1 | - | - | CSVPQGRGSRGTEAFF | TGCAGCGTTCCCCAGGGGCGGGGCAGCCGGGGAACTGAAGCTTTCTTT
TRBJ2-1 | TRBV7-7 | - | - | CASSFSSLSSEQFF | TGTGCCAGCAGTTTCAGTAGCCTATCTAGCGAGCAGTTCTTC
TRBJ1-3 | TRBV28 | few | TRBD1 | CASRSPGTGSGNTIYF | TGTGCCAGCAGATCGCCCGGGACAGGCTCTGGAAACACCATATATTTT
TRBJ2-7 | TRBV5-1 | - | TRBD2 | CASSLGLAGVSEQYF | TGCGCCAGCAGCTTGGGACTAGCGGGAGTATCGGAGCAGTACTTC
TRBJ2-7 | TRBV2 | once | - | CASAVYEQYF | TGTGCCAGCGCTGTTTACGAGCAGTACTTC
TRBJ1-5 | TRBV7-9 | - | - | CASSLGTGAQPQHF | TGTGCCAGCAGCTTAGGGACTGGTGCGCAGCCCCAGCATTTT
TRBJ2-2 | TRBV7-2 | - | TRBD2 | CASNLLAGVTGELFF | TGTGCCAGCAACCTACTAGCGGGAGTCACCGGGGAGCTGTTTTTT
TRBJ2-1 | TRBV15 | - | - | CATSRTRSRAYNEQFF | TGTGCCACCAGCAGGACGCGCTCCCGAGCCTACAATGAGCAGTTCTTC
TRBJ2-3 | TRBV7-9 | few | - | CASRSAGYTDTQYF | TGTGCCAGCAGATCTGCGGGGTACACAGATACGCAGTATTTT
TRBJ1-5 | TRBV6-5 | once | - | CASSYSRGQPQHF | TGTGCCAGCAGTTACTCAAGGGGGCAGCCCCAGCATTTT
TRBJ1-1 | TRBV18 | - | - | CASSPSSRTEAFF | TGTGCCAGCTCACCATCGTCCCGGACTGAAGCTTTCTTT
TRBJ1-1 | TRBV7-8 | - | - | CASSLGMWNTEAFF | TGTGCCAGCAGCTTAGGTATGTGGAACACTGAAGCTTTCTTT
TRBJ2-7 | TRBV29-1 | - | TRBD1 | CSVESRDRIAYEQYF | TGCAGCGTTGAATCCCGGGACAGGATAGCCTACGAGCAGTACTTC
TRBJ1-1 | TRBV15 | - | - | CATSRGTAWTEAFF | TGTGCCACCAGCAGAGGCACGGCCTGGACTGAAGCTTTCTTT
TRBJ1-1 | TRBV30 | - | - | CAWSVIGQANTEAFF | TGTGCCTGGAGTGTAATTGGTCAAGCGAATACTGAAGCTTTCTTT
TRBJ2-2 | TRBV9 | - | - | CASSRVGTGELFF | TGTGCCAGCAGCAGGGTAGGGACCGGGGAGCTGTTTTTT
TRBJ1-3 | TRBV28 | - | - | CASNLETGGTIYF | TGTGCCAGCAACTTGGAGACCGGAGGCACCATATATTTT
TRBJ1-1 | TRBV18 | - | - | CASSPPGQPEKAFF | TGTGCCAGCTCACCACCGGGCCAACCGGAGAAAGCTTTCTTT
TRBJ2-2 | TRBV11-2 | once | - | CASSFTWTLNTGELFF | TGTGCCAGCAGCTTCACTTGGACCCTTAACACCGGGGAGCTGTTTTTT
TRBJ2-7 | TRBV27 | - | - | CASSLAGSLHEQYF | TGTGCCAGCAGTTTAGCGGGATCCCTCCACGAGCAGTACTTC
TRBJ2-7 | TRBV7-2 | - | TRBD1 | CASSLGEGQFYEQYF | TGTGCCAGCAGCTTAGGTGAGGGACAGTTTTACGAGCAGTACTTC
TRBJ1-2 | TRBV5-1 | - | - | CASSPQPTNYGYTF | TGCGCCAGCAGCCCTCAACCCACTAACTATGGCTACACCTTC
TRBJ1-1 | TRBV7-8 | - | - | CASSLATGLNTEAFF | TGTGCCAGCAGCTTAGCTACAGGACTGAACACTGAAGCTTTCTTT
TRBJ2-1 | TRBV4-1 | - | - | CASSQETAPRKFF | TGCGCCAGCAGCCAAGAGACGGCTCCGAGGAAGTTCTTC
TRBJ1-2 | TRBV30 | once | - | CAWSPTGLGGYTF | TGTGCCTGGAGTCCCACCGGCCTAGGGGGCTACACCTTC
TRBJ1-4 | TRBV7-2 | - | - | CASSWRANEKLFF | TGTGCCAGCAGCTGGCGAGCTAATGAAAAACTGTTTTTT
TRBJ1-2 | TRBV5-1 | - | - | CASSPGQFNYGYTF | TGCGCCAGCAGCCCAGGACAGTTTAACTATGGCTACACCTTC
TRBJ2-3 | TRBV19 | - | - | CASSIAGTDTQYF | TGTGCCAGTAGTATAGCCGGCACAGATACGCAGTATTTT
TRBJ2-7 | TRBV9 | many | TRBD1 | CASSFGDRRYEQYF | TGTGCCAGCAGCTTCGGGGACAGGAGATACGAGCAGTACTTC